Below, 5 T cell receptor beta chains from the same sample are listed, as sequenced in a study of blood T cell repertoires in COVID-19. Some clones are missing from TCRdb's copy, which holds only in-frame ones; the method was immunoSEQ multiplex PCR. Seen here are about 99,000 clones, about 89% observed once, and the top ten hold 5% to 6.5%. What was sequenced was peripheral blood. The origin of the receptors is a human donor in a cohort sampled during active COVID-19.

The V call is TRBV3-1 (or the pseudogene TRBV3-2), the J call TRBJ2-5; 11 nucleotides match TRBD2. The V gene end was trimmed by 3 bases and the J gene end by 4 bases; junction bases not matched to a gene: 1. The CDR3 totals 14 residues. Germline V gene lookup returns CDR1 LGHDT and CDR2 YNNKEL (reference sequence). Here the CDR3 DNA reads TGTGCCAGCAGCCACGGACTAGCGGGAGAGACCCAGTACTTC. Its protein product is CASSHGLAGETQYF.

This chain joins TRBV7-9 and TRBJ2-7; D unclear. The germline CDR1 and CDR2 sequences are SEHNR and FQNEAQ (reference sequence). CDR3 length: 14 amino acids. Trimming stripped 0 bases from V and 0 bases from J, with 6 bases between. The CDR3 sequence: CASSLALSSYEQYF. Written as DNA, the CDR3 is TGTGCCAGCAGCTTAGCGCTCAGCTCCTACGAGCAGTACTTC.

This clone was detected a few times. This chain links TRBV10-2 with TRBJ2-7, with D tentatively TRBD2 (6 bases). The CDR3 sequence is 12 residues long. Trimming left V 4 bases short and J 5 bases short, with 9 bases between. Germline V gene sequence: CDR1 WSHSY, CDR2 SAAADI. Written as DNA, the CDR3 is TGCGCCAGCAGTGGGTGGGGGGACGAGCAGTACTTC. Translation: CASSGWGDEQYF.

This rearrangement joins TRBV28 to TRBJ2-7, with 8 bases fitting TRBD2. V shed 8 bases and J 3 bases; nucleotides not matched to a gene: 3. Looked up from germline, CDR1 is MDHEN and CDR2 is SYDVKM. The CDR3 covers 12 residues. CDR3 region: CASFSGNYEQYF. As DNA, the CDR3 is TGTGCCAGCTTTAGCGGGAACTACGAGCAGTACTTC.

The chain uses TRBV11-2 and TRBJ2-2, with D hard to call. The CDR3 totals 14 residues. Germline loops: CDR1 SGHAT, CDR2 FQNNGV. The V and J ends lost 2 bases and 4 bases respectively, with 8 bases between them. Here the CDR3 DNA reads TGTGCCAGCAGCTTATCGGGTCCCACCGGGGAGCTGTTTTTT. The encoded protein is CASSLSGPTGELFF.